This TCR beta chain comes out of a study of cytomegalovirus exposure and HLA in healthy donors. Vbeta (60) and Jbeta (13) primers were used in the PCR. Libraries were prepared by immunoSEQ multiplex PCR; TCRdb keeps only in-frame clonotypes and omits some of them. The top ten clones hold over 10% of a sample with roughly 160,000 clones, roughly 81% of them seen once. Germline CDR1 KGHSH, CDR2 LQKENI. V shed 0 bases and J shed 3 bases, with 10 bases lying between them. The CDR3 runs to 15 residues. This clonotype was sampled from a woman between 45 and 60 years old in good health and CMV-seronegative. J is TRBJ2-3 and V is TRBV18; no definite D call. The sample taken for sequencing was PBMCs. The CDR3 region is CASSPPSSSTDTQYF. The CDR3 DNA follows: TGTGCCAGCTCACCACCTAGCTCCTCGACAGATACGCAGTATTTT.